The present T cell receptor (beta chain) was sequenced within a study of shared clonotypes between healthy human individuals. Points from the study as a whole: Few donors restricted represented genetic and exposure-history diversity.

Adult Caucasians living in Nashville, Tennessee made up all of the donors. Samples left unsorted employed about 100 million PBMCs for genomic DNA. Details on this clone: Its target is not known.

Over several immunoSEQ plates, each subset's genomic DNA was distributed in even portions. Using immunoSEQ multiplex PCR, the repertoire was profiled, and TCRdb retains in-frame clones only, with some absent. The sample yields about 490,000 clones, 75% to 85% seen once. This CDR3 is 18 amino acids long. Germline V gene data show CDR1 as MDHEN and CDR2 as SYDVKM. V was clipped by 3 bases and J by 2 bases, with 22 bases between them. The source of this sequence is a woman in her forties in good health. Some clones in this sample may be carry-over from other donors' samples. The chain couples TRBV28 to TRBJ2-5; no reliable D call. Material for sequencing was PBMCs. The CDR3 DNA is TGTGCCAGCAGTTTTCGCTTCGGAATCCTGGGCATACAAGAGACCCAGTACTTC. This codes for CASSFRFGILGIQETQYF.